This T cell receptor (beta chain) was identified in a study of Graves' ophthalmopathy and Graves' hyperthyroidism. Study background: Pretreatment peripheral blood was obtained at initial diagnosis.

CDR3 length equals 16 residues. CDR1 is SGHNT, CDR2 YENEEA, per germline. Trimming removed 5 bases from V and 2 bases from J; junction bases left unmatched: 5. This clonotype was detected many times. Its antigen is currently unknown. It was from roughly 10 ml of fresh peripheral blood that the PBMCs came. Overall study findings and caveats: As the model predicted ophthalmopathy progression, it achieved a sensitivity of less than 71% and a specificity of 72.22%.

The study amplified TCR beta CDR3 regions using RNA transcripts. HTBI primers primed a first-round RT-PCR, and a second-round multiplex PCR followed. MiXCR, run by TCRdb on the multiplex PCR reads, gives a single entry per CDR3 protein. The sample records hundreds of thousands of distinct CDR3 sequences, about 20% being singletons. The clonotype originates from a woman aged 18-30 years with stable Graves' hyperthyroidism. Some clones in this sample may be carry-over from other donors' samples. The chain joins TRBV11-3 to TRBJ2-2, with 10 nucleotides matching TRBD2. Material: peripheral blood. The CDR3 DNA follows: TGTGCCAGCAGCCCTCTAGCGGGGGCCAACACCGGGGAGCTGTTTTTT. It translates to CASSPLAGANTGELFF.